Below, 25 T cell receptor beta chains from the same sample are listed, as sequenced in a study of control samples from healthy donors and cancer patients. The table came from immunoSEQ multiplex PCR; TCRdb's copy has only in-frame clones and leaves some out. Of roughly 100,000 clones in the sample, just under 95% were seen once. The sequenced sample was blood. These TCRs come from a human donor in good health. The donor label of this sample is uncertain.

The chain is built from TRBV6-4 and TRBJ2-3, with D uncertain. In germline, CDR1 is MRHNA, CDR2 SNTAGT. V was pared by 4 bases and J by 0 bases, with 5 bases between. There are 13 residues in the CDR3. The CDR3 protein is CASSVESTDTQYF. CDR3 sequence (DNA): TGTGCCAGCAGTGTCGAGAGCACAGATACGCAGTATTTT.

The CDR3 here is CASSSMGRETQYF. In DNA form, the CDR3 reads TGTGCCAGCAGCTCTATGGGAAGAGAGACCCAGTACTTC. The chain is built from TRBV13 and TRBJ2-5; D gene unclear. The CDR3 is 13 residues long. Germline V gene lookup returns CDR1 PRHDT and CDR2 FYEKMQ (reference sequence). Between the trimmed V and J ends, which lost 4 bases and 4 bases, there was a span of 10 bases.

The gene calls are TRBV7-2 and TRBJ1-3; tentatively, D is TRBD1 (5 bases). The CDR3 extends over 14 amino acids. The ends were cut back, 5 bases at V and 2 bases at J, with 10 bases in the middle. Germline-derived CDR1 and CDR2 are SGHTA and FQGNSA. The DNA of the CDR3 is TGTGCCAGCAGCCCCAGGGTTACTGGAAACACCATATATTTT. Translated, it gives CASSPRVTGNTIYF.

V gene TRBV24-1 combines with J gene TRBJ1-2; TRBD1 matches 8 bases. V lost 4 bases, J lost 7 bases, and 10 bases stayed unmatched. Germline values: CDR1 KGHDR, CDR2 SFDVKD. The CDR3 has 15 residues. CDR3 residues: CATSDVLTGVSGYTF. CDR3 DNA sequence: TGTGCCACCAGTGACGTTCTGACAGGGGTATCTGGCTACACCTTC.

The V and J genes are TRBV9 and TRBJ2-3; tentatively, D is TRBD1 or TRBD2 (5 bases each). Germline CDR1 and CDR2: SGDLS and YYNGEE. Trimming removed 3 bases from V and 2 bases from J, with 7 bases in between. CDR3 size: 13 residues. CDR3 sequence: CASSEGTTDTQYF. Written as DNA, the CDR3 is TGTGCCAGCAGCGAAGGGACCACAGATACGCAGTATTTT. Filled out from reference TRBV9 and TRBJ2-3, the complete variable domain reads DSGVTQTPKHLITATGQRVTLRCSPRSGDLSVYWYQQSLDQGLQFLIQYYNGEERAKGNILERFSAQQFPDLHSELNLSSLELGDSALYFCASSEGTTDTQYFGPGTRLTVL.

V is TRBV12-3 or TRBV12-4 and J is TRBJ1-2; 7 bases fit TRBD1. With V trimmed by 2 bases and J by 6 bases, 3 bases remained unmatched. The CDR3 is 13 residues long. CDR3 nucleotides: TGTGCCAGCAGTTTAATAGGGGGCGATGGCTACACCTTC. Translating gives CASSLIGGDGYTF.

This clone was seen at least ten times. The V call is TRBV27, the J call TRBJ2-2, with 8 bases identical to TRBD2. The germline V gene has CDR1 MNHEY and CDR2 SMNVEV (reference sequence). The CDR3 is 15 amino acids. V trimming: 8 bases; J trimming: 3 bases; junction bases outside the gene matches: 8. As DNA, the CDR3 is TGTGCCAGCCGCCTTGCGGGGGGACACACCGGGGAGCTGTTTTTT. It encodes CASRLAGGHTGELFF.

This chain links TRBV5-6 with TRBJ1-5, with 9 bases lining up with TRBD1. The germline V gene has CDR1 SGHDT and CDR2 YYEEEE. V lost 2 bases to trimming and J lost 7 bases; unmatched junction nucleotides: 10. The CDR3 runs to 16 residues. The CDR3 coding sequence is TGTGCCAGCAGCTTAAGATCCGGGACAGGGCTGCAGCCCCAGCATTTT. Protein product: CASSLRSGTGLQPQHF.

The chain employs TRBV7-8 and TRBJ2-5; no reliable D call. The germline gives CDR1 SGHVS, CDR2 FQNEAQ. V was clipped by 8 bases and J by 5 bases, with 9 bases between them. The CDR3 length is 11 residues. The CDR3 is CASQIRETQYF. CDR3 coding DNA: TGTGCCAGCCAAATTAGGGAGACCCAGTACTTC.

The rearrangement uses TRBV2 and TRBJ2-3, with D possibly matching TRBD2 (6 bases). Trimming cost V 5 bases and J 0 bases, with 9 bases left between them. The CDR3 length is 14 residues. Germline CDR1 reads SNHLY; CDR2 reads FYNNEI. CDR3 nucleotide sequence: TGTGCCAGCAGTCCGCTAGCGAGCACAGATACGCAGTATTTT. Amino acids: CASSPLASTDTQYF.

The chain combines TRBV13 with TRBJ2-1; D is unresolved. V shed 2 bases and J shed 6 bases, with 5 bases lying between them. Germline-derived CDR1 and CDR2 are PRHDT and FYEKMQ (reference sequence). The CDR3 is made up of 12 amino acids. The CDR3 here is CASSLKVNEQFF. For the CDR3, the DNA is TGTGCCAGCAGCTTAAAAGTCAATGAGCAGTTCTTC. The full variable domain, with the rest looked up from reference TRBV13 and TRBJ2-1, is AAGVIQSPRHLIKEKRETATLKCYPIPRHDTVYWYQQGPGQDPQFLISFYEKMQSDKGSIPDRFSAQQFSDYHSELNMSSLELGDSALYFCASSLKVNEQFFGPGTRLTVL.

This clone has only a few counts. This sequence joins TRBV7-9 and TRBJ1-2; D ambiguous. Deletions cut 5 bases from V and 5 bases from J, with 12 bases between. This CDR3 comprises 13 residues. Germline CDR1 SEHNR, CDR2 FQNEAQ (reference sequence). The CDR3 here is CASSPTDPYGYTF. The CDR3 DNA reads TGTGCCAGCAGCCCCACAGATCCGTATGGCTACACCTTC.

The chain carries TRBV19 and TRBJ2-2, with D perhaps matching TRBD2 (7 bases). The V end lost 7 bases, the J end lost 4 bases, and 16 bases lay between the germline ends. Germline values: CDR1 LNHDA, CDR2 SQIVND (reference sequence). The CDR3 runs to 15 residues. Here the CDR3 reads CASTLWEGVTGELFF. For the CDR3, the DNA is TGTGCCAGTACCCTTTGGGAGGGGGTCACCGGGGAGCTGTTTTTT.

V is TRBV19 and J is TRBJ2-2; perhaps D is TRBD1 or TRBD2 (6 bases each). Trimming cost V 6 bases and J 5 bases, with 10 bases left between them. The germline CDR1 and CDR2 sequences are LNHDA and SQIVND (reference sequence). The CDR3 consists of 13 residues. As DNA, the CDR3 is TGTGCCAGTAGCCAGGGGACTACCGGGGAGCTGTTTTTT. It translates to CASSQGTTGELFF.

J is TRBJ1-1 and V is TRBV7-3; possibly TRBD1 for D (5 bases). The CDR3 is 14 residues long. Trimming left V 2 bases short and J 0 bases short, with 7 bases between. From germline, CDR1 is SGHTA and CDR2 FQGTGA. DNA of the CDR3: TGTGCCAGCAGCTTATCAGGGATGAACACTGAAGCTTTCTTT. Protein product: CASSLSGMNTEAFF.

This chain connects TRBV6-5 to TRBJ2-7; tentatively, D is TRBD1 or TRBD2 (5 bases each). The CDR3 has 14 amino acids. Looked up from germline, CDR1 is MNHEY and CDR2 is SVGAGI. V was trimmed by 6 bases and J by 0 bases, leaving 12 bases between them. The CDR3 bases are TGTGCCAGCAGCCTGGGACGGAGCTCCTACGAGCAGTACTTC. Its translation: CASSLGRSSYEQYF.

J is TRBJ2-5 and V is TRBV11-2; D gene unclear. Deletions cut 0 bases from V and 8 bases from J, with 7 bases between. This CDR3 spans 12 amino acids. Germline values: CDR1 SGHAT, CDR2 FQNNGV. CDR3 in amino acids: CASSLDHGTQYF. Here the CDR3 DNA reads TGTGCCAGCAGCTTAGATCACGGAACCCAGTACTTC.

The gene calls are TRBV6-1 and TRBJ1-1, with a weak D call TRBD1 (6 bases). V was pared by 4 bases and J by 3 bases, with 18 bases between. The CDR3 covers 16 residues. Germline CDR1 reads MNHNS; CDR2 reads SASEGT. CDR3: CASSGSDRIWDTEAFF. In DNA, the CDR3 is TGTGCCAGCAGTGGAAGCGACAGGATTTGGGACACTGAAGCTTTCTTT.

The rearrangement joins TRBV2 to TRBJ2-5; D unresolved. The germline V and J ends were trimmed by 7 bases and 3 bases, with 6 bases remaining between them. This CDR3 region has 11 residues. Germline assignment: CDR1 SNHLY and CDR2 FYNNEI. CDR3 loop: CASTPEETQYF. DNA of the CDR3: TGTGCCAGCACCCCCGAAGAGACCCAGTACTTC.

The chain employs TRBV2 and TRBJ1-2; no definite D call. The V end lost 2 bases, the J end lost 7 bases, and 14 bases lay between the germline ends. Per germline, CDR1 SNHLY and CDR2 FYNNEI. The CDR3 extends over 14 amino acids. CDR3 nucleotides: TGTGCCAGCAGTGAACTAAGGGTCGAAGGTGGCTACACCTTC. It yields the protein CASSELRVEGGYTF. The full variable domain, in which reference TRBV2 and TRBJ1-2 provide the parts outside the CDR3, is EPEVTQTPSHQVTQMGQEVILRCVPISNHLYFYWYRQILGQKVEFLVSFYNNEISEKSEIFDDQFSVERPDGSNFTLKIRSTKLEDSAMYFCASSELRVEGGYTFGSGTRLTVV.

The gene calls are TRBV19 and TRBJ1-1, with D unresolved. This CDR3 region has 13 residues. The germline V gene encodes CDR1 LNHDA and CDR2 SQIVND (reference sequence). V was clipped by 5 bases and J by 3 bases, with 10 bases between them. CDR3 protein: CASSPPGDTEAFF. The CDR3 DNA reads as TGTGCCAGTAGTCCCCCCGGGGACACTGAAGCTTTCTTT.

This chain uses TRBV19 with TRBJ1-6; 9 nucleotides align to TRBD1. This CDR3 contains 15 residues. V dropped 10 bases and J dropped 9; count of bases not matched to a gene: 13. Germline V gene data show CDR1 as LNHDA and CDR2 as SQIVND (reference sequence). The CDR3 is CATTRGTGSVSPLHF. The CDR3 DNA reads as TGTGCCACCACGAGGGGGACAGGGTCCGTTTCACCCCTCCACTTT.

The genes are TRBV27 and TRBJ2-2; D not certain. The germline V gene encodes CDR1 MNHEY and CDR2 SMNVEV (reference sequence). V lost 6 bases to trimming and J lost 3 bases, with 8 bases between them. This CDR3 comprises 13 residues. CDR3 in DNA: TGTGCCAGCAGGAAGACATACACCGGGGAGCTGTTTTTT. Translation: CASRKTYTGELFF.

This chain joins TRBV18 and TRBJ2-1, with D hard to call. This CDR3 region has 15 residues. Germline assignment: CDR1 KGHSH and CDR2 LQKENI. V lost 1 base and J 5 bases, leaving 12 bases between the germline ends. The CDR3 DNA follows: TGTGCCAGCTCACCACTTAATATCCCTCACAATGAGCAGTTCTTC. Amino acids: CASSPLNIPHNEQFF.

The sample holds one count of this clone. The genes are TRBV30 and TRBJ1-2; D uncertain. The CDR3 consists of 12 residues. Germline V gene data show CDR1 as GTSNPN and CDR2 as SVGIG (reference sequence). V was shortened by 3 bases and J by 3 bases, with 8 bases between the two germline ends. The DNA of the CDR3 is TGTGCCTGGAGCGACCGGGACTATGGCTACACCTTC. Its protein product is CAWSDRDYGYTF.